The source of this T cell receptor beta chain is a study of cytomegalovirus exposure and HLA in healthy donors (dated by TCRdb to 2017 to 2019). About the investigation overall: According to an earlier analysis of 450 to 650 of the donors, about 179 million T cells yielded roughly 100 million unique TCR beta sequences and more than 250 Gb of sequence data. A later analysis re-examined previously published TCR beta repertoires from more than 600 donors and added high-resolution HLA genotyping to investigate patterns of TCR occurrence. The study combined high-throughput TCR immunosequencing, statistical association of individual TCRs with disease status, and machine learning to predict cytomegalovirus infection status. All discovery cohort repertoires had been generated on a single sequencing platform. Both class I and class II loci were covered by HLA typing, at four-digit resolution. The study aimed to test whether cataloging public T cell receptors could reveal signatures of past pathogen exposure. Typing coverage varied by locus: roughly 620-640 donors for A, B, C, DRB1 and DQB1; approximately 500 for DQA1; over 600 for DPA1; roughly 450 for DPB1. In a later genetic analysis, genome-wide SNP genotypes for 398 of the 666 donors were used, and that subset was treated as a discovery cohort. An early release that covered approximately 600 HLA-typed donors contained about 290 gigabases of sequencing data and some 87 million unique TCR sequences. Because of strong linkage in the cohort, four or five DR-DQ haplotypes were treated as single units for association and clustering. The T cell repertoires of around 730 subjects were profiled by immunosequencing and related to cytomegalovirus serostatus. An earlier analysis of 587 of the donors used high-throughput TCR beta sequencing to judge whether each TCR beta V gene segment behaved as functional or pseudogenic. Donor age, sex, ethnicity and CMV serostatus were compiled together with the repertoire data. Among the roughly 370 genotyped donors, around 81% belonged to the genetic ancestry cluster associated with self-reported Caucasian donors. Across 398 genotyped donors of the cohort, an average of approximately 200,000 unique TCR beta nucleotide sequences per donor were sequenced, and 15% to 20% of those sequences were non-productive. Rather than using new phenotypic data, the later analysis identified candidate immune exposures from TCR beta sequences and from how often those sequences occurred across donors. A separate validation cohort of roughly 130 different subjects was used in addition to the approximately 700-subject first cohort.

The CDR3 runs 13 amino acids, cysteine and phenylalanine included. Only the CDR3 region is kept as DNA, spanning 39 bases read in frame from base 1. The CDR1 and CDR2 encoded by the germline V gene are SGDLS and YYNGEE. The cohort consisted of 600 to 750 healthy bone marrow donors. At the time of sampling, all cohort members were nominally healthy, though unrecorded immune exposures were likely present. The donor tested CMV seronegative, placing the donor among the approximately 360 seronegative members of the cohort. A peripheral blood sample was provided by each donor, and peripheral blood mononuclear cells were used for TCR beta sequencing. The Qiagen DNeasy Blood Extraction Kit was used to extract genomic DNA from the blood cell samples. Turning to this clone: Its specific antigen is unknown. At one of its ends the junction is not consistent with the germline gene, which may arise from a read error.

Receptor amplification or capture employed the immunoSEQ multiplex PCR assay. A mixture of 60 forward primers for TCR Vbeta segments and 13 reverse primers for TCR Jbeta segments was used in the multiplex PCR. The CDR3 region of rearranged TCR beta genes was amplified from genomic DNA with a multiplex PCR assay. The amplified TCR beta libraries were sequenced on the Illumina HiSeq System as 87-base-pair reads. The authors' analysis ran thus. In a later analysis, some 80 million unique TCR beta chains were counted across the approximately 640 repertoires, and roughly 11 million of these chains were shared by at least two donors. Raw reads were error-corrected and collapsed into unique sequences by a nearest-neighbor algorithm in which closely related sequences were merged to remove PCR and sequencing errors. Alignment of CDR3 sequences to IMGT reference sequences was used to assign V, D and J gene segments. Each retained sequence needed at least a six-nucleotide match to both a V gene segment and a J gene segment. Rearrangements were classified as productive when the CDR3 lacked stop codons and remained in frame with V and J, and all other rearrangements were classified as non-productive. Following IMGT convention, CDR3 was defined as the stretch from the second conserved V-encoded cysteine up to the conserved J-encoded phenylalanine. The earlier analysis of some 550 of the donors excluded any sequence lacking an unambiguous match to a single V gene segment. In an earlier analysis of a few hundred of the donors, a V segment was called functional when productive rearrangements were above 56.7%, and segregating when the standard deviation between donors exceeded 5%. A statistical classification framework was built to diagnose cytomegalovirus status from the catalog of TCR beta chain sequences. V and J gene assignment, in a later analysis, came from comparing TCR nucleotide sequences with IMGT/GENE-DB human TR gene sequences. The TCRdist pipeline was used in a later analysis to assign CDR3 sequences and most-parsimonious VDJ recombination scenarios. In a later analysis, each TCR beta chain was defined by its CDR3 amino acid sequence together with its V-gene family, and reads without a unique V-gene family were excluded. A later analysis removed roughly 590 highly shared, low-generation-probability nucleotide sequences to deal with suspected cross-contamination and a sequencing artifact. A later analysis calculated a clonal expansion index for each public chain from normalized within-repertoire ranks of inferred template counts. A later analysis computed generation probabilities with a VDJ recombination model fitted to out-of-frame rearrangements, and checked the results against IGoR. Hypergeometric tests were used in a later analysis to score TCR-TCR, TCR-HLA and TCR-CMV co-occurrence, with a repertoire-size bias correction applied to the TCR pairs. A later analysis estimated false discovery rates by permuting HLA or CMV assignments 20 times. A later analysis grouped co-occurring TCRs with DBSCAN, adding TCRdist sequence similarity when clustering within HLA-allele-positive subsets. Repertoires with fewer than 30,000 or more than 120,000 public chains, plus five repertoires with anomalous nucleotide sharing, were excluded from co-occurrence clustering. Drawn from immuneACCESS, this table holds only the in-frame rearrangements with V and J called that TCRdb kept. Clones are partly lost; checked studies trace under half to an unresolved V gene and leave the rest unexplained. From that table come the V and J calls and clone size; the DNA was used to work out D and trimming. For this sample the table gives 90,000 to 120,000 clones, of which 73% were detected only once. The leading ten clones occupy roughly 8% of the sample.

The investigation overall reported the following: Most TCR sequences were seen in very few donors, while some public TCRs were found in many individuals. A later analysis found that most CMV-associated TCR beta chains appeared HLA-restricted, with HLA associations seemingly driven largely by CMV exposure. Only TCR beta chains were sequenced in this cohort, and the absence of alpha or paired-chain data limited detectable features. In a later analysis, TCR association rates were found to vary across HLA loci, with the most associated TCRs seen for DRB1 alleles and the fewest for HLA-C alleles. Compared with the roughly 700-donor mean, donors in an Asian-associated ancestry cluster had fewer N-insertions in productive TCRs, according to a later genetic analysis. A few of the identified cytomegalovirus-associated TCR beta chains were confirmed in vitro to be specific for cytomegalovirus antigens. Correlated functional status among segregating V segments might reflect linkage disequilibrium, but an unknown experimental factor could not be ruled out. An earlier analysis of approximately 500 of the donors showed that most TCR beta V segments appeared in productive rearrangements either about 90% or about 30% of the time, which broadly matched IMGT annotations. A further reported finding was that TCR beta sequences accurately predicted the HLA-A and HLA-B alleles for most subjects in the first cohort. The authors suggested that the approach could potentially be generalized to other disease states and immunological phenotypes. A group of highly shared sequence variants was considered likely to be a technical artifact of the sequencing pipeline. In a later analysis, HLA-associated TCR beta chains were found to be more clonally expanded and to have lower generation probabilities than equally common non-associated chains. Some IMGT-functional V segments, including TRBV6-2 and TRBV6-3, could not be told apart with the 87-base-pair reads, so those segments were excluded. Assigning TCR associations to individual alleles was difficult when HLA alleles, especially DR and DQ, strongly co-occurred. About 17 rarely observed V segments, including chromosome 9 orphons, were excluded from the earlier analysis of about 610 of the donors because counts were too low. A later analysis associated 16,951 TCR beta sequences with specific HLA alleles at a false discovery rate of 0.05. In the study, around 150 TCR beta chains were listed as associated with cytomegalovirus. An association between a missense DCLRE1C variant and V-gene and J-gene trimming of TCR beta chains was found in a later genetic analysis and replicated in an independent cohort. Sequencing depth was assumed to be roughly uniform across donors in the presence/absence analyses, though that assumption may not hold. Because HLA typing was missing for some donors at each locus, association tests included only the typed subset. The classifier was reported to diagnose cytomegalovirus status with high specificity and sensitivity in both the original cohort and the validation cohort. According to a later analysis, parvovirus B19, influenza, CMV and Epstein-Barr virus appeared linked to several top co-occurrence clusters. The only immune exposure information available for the cohort was CMV serostatus.

The source of this sequence is a man younger than 45 in good health and CMV-seronegative. The specimen sequenced was PBMCs. The rearranged chain carries TRBV9 and TRBJ1-4; the D gene lacks a confident call. The DNA sequence is as follows: TGTGCCAACAGCGTGCAGGCTGGTGAAAAACTGTTTTTT. This codes for CANSVQAGEKLFF.